The 26 T cell receptor beta chains below come from one sample, sequenced in a study of cytomegalovirus exposure and HLA in healthy donors. The PCR contained 60 Vbeta and 13 Jbeta primers. Profiling relied on immunoSEQ multiplex PCR, and the TCRdb table lists in-frame clones only, not all of them. The sample consists of 100,000 or so clones, under 85% of them appearing once. Sample: PBMCs. All receptors derive from a man between 25 and 39 years old in good health and CMV-seronegative.

V is TRBV6-5 and J is TRBJ1-6; D is undetermined. Germline CDR1 reads MNHEY; CDR2 reads SVGAGI. The ends were cut back, 0 bases at V and 4 bases at J, with 7 bases in the middle. The CDR3 is 15 amino acids. CDR3 loop: CASSYSKEYNSPLHF. For the CDR3, the DNA is TGTGCCAGCAGTTACTCGAAGGAGTATAATTCACCCCTCCACTTT.

About this clone itself: One junction end does not reproduce the germline sequence, and a read error may be involved. This specimen includes other DNA sequences encoding the same CDR3. The V call is TRBV29-1, the J call TRBJ1-1; 10 bases map to TRBD1. CDR3 length equals 13 residues. Looked up from germline, CDR1 is SQVTM and CDR2 is ANQGSEA. CDR3: CSAETGGFSEAFF. Here the CDR3 DNA reads TGCAGCGCCGAGACAGGGGGCTTTTCTGAAGCTTTCTTC.

The J gene is TRBJ1-1, the V gene TRBV19, with D perhaps matching TRBD1 (5 bases). Trimming left V 10 bases short and J 1 base short, with 28 bases between. The germline gives CDR1 LNHDA, CDR2 SQIVND (reference sequence). The CDR3 loop spans 18 amino acids. The CDR3 is CATQPLKGQAWGNTEAFF. The CDR3 DNA sequence: TGTGCCACCCAACCGTTAAAGGGGCAAGCTTGGGGGAACACTGAAGCTTTCTTT. The variable domain in full, completed from reference TRBV19 and TRBJ1-1, reads DGGITQSPKYLFRKEGQNVTLSCEQNLNHDAMYWYRQDPGQGLRLIYYSQIVNDFQKGDIAEGYSVSREKKESFPLTVTSAQKNPTAFYLCATQPLKGQAWGNTEAFFGQGTRLTVV.

This chain connects TRBV4-3 to TRBJ1-1; D perhaps matches TRBD1 (6 bases). The ends were cut back, 0 bases at V and 4 bases at J, with 12 bases in the middle. Germline V CDR1 and CDR2: LGHNA, YSLEER. This CDR3 is 15 amino acids long. This CDR3 reads CASSQDPTGITEAFF. The CDR3 nucleotides are TGCGCCAGCAGCCAAGACCCTACAGGGATCACTGAAGCTTTCTTT.

The chain recombines TRBV19 with TRBJ1-2; possibly TRBD1 for D (6 bases). V was pared by 5 bases and J by 1 base, with 11 bases between. Germline CDR1 is LNHDA and CDR2 is SQIVND (reference sequence). The CDR3 runs to 14 residues. CDR3 coding DNA: TGTGCCAGTAGTCTAAGGGGGATTAACTATGGCTACACCTTC. Translation gives CASSLRGINYGYTF.

This clone was observed a single time. The chain uses TRBV4-1 and TRBJ1-2; D remains unclear. CDR3 length equals 14 residues. V lost 2 bases and J lost 5, with 12 bases in between. Germline-derived CDR1 and CDR2 are MGHRA and YSYEKL. The CDR3 nucleotides are TGCGCCAGCAGCCAACTCGTACTCAATTATGGCTACACCTTC. It yields the protein CASSQLVLNYGYTF.

The CDR3 spells CASAREGHTEAFF. As DNA, the CDR3 is TGTGCCAGCGCCAGGGAAGGGCACACTGAAGCTTTCTTT. This chain uses TRBV7-9 with TRBJ1-1, with D possibly TRBD1 on 5 matching bases. Germline CDR1 is SEHNR and CDR2 is FQNEAQ (reference sequence). The CDR3 is 13 amino acids. Trimming stripped 8 bases from V and 3 bases from J, with 13 bases between.

The chain employs TRBV28 and TRBJ1-5, with D possibly TRBD1 on 6 matching bases. Germline CDR1 MDHEN, CDR2 SYDVKM. Trimming cost V 7 bases and J 0 bases, with 16 bases left between them. The CDR3 contains 16 residues. This CDR3 reads CASTGTSVLSNQPQHF. The CDR3 region has the DNA TGTGCCAGCACGGGGACAAGCGTCCTTAGCAATCAGCCCCAGCATTTT. Full variable domain (missing parts from reference TRBV28 and TRBJ1-5): DVKVTQSSRYLVKRTGEKVFLECVQDMDHENMFWYRQDPGLGLRLIYFSYDVKMKEKGDIPEGYSVSREKKERFSLILESASTNQTSMYLCASTGTSVLSNQPQHFGDGTRLSIL.

This clone showed up just once. The gene calls are TRBV13 and TRBJ2-7, with no clear D. Trimming took off 1 base at V and 4 bases at J, with 8 bases between the two ends. The CDR3 length is 13 residues. Looked up from germline, CDR1 is PRHDT and CDR2 is FYEKMQ (reference sequence). The CDR3 loop reads CASSLVSRYEQYF. In DNA form, the CDR3 reads TGTGCCAGCAGCTTAGTAAGCCGGTACGAGCAGTACTTC.

A single count supports this clone. This chain joins TRBV4-1 and TRBJ1-2; TRBD1 matches at 7 bases. The CDR3 loop spans 18 amino acids. Per germline, CDR1 MGHRA and CDR2 YSYEKL. Unmatched junction bases numbered 13, after V lost 2 bases and J lost 1 base. CDR3 sequence (DNA): TGCGCCAGCAGCCAACAACCGGGACAGCCGAAACGTAACTATGGCTACACCTTC. Its protein is CASSQQPGQPKRNYGYTF.

This clone occurred a few times. This chain links TRBV9 with TRBJ2-3; 7 bases match TRBD1. Germline V gene lookup returns CDR1 SGDLS and CDR2 YYNGEE. The CDR3 is 13 amino acids. Unmatched junction bases numbered 3, after V lost 6 bases and J lost 2 bases. The CDR3 sequence is CASTTGITDTQYF. CDR3 coding DNA: TGTGCCAGCACGACAGGGATCACAGATACGCAGTATTTT.

The chain couples TRBV28 to TRBJ2-1; perhaps TRBD1 as D (6 bases). This CDR3 region has 14 residues. V gave up 2 bases and J gave up 4 bases, with 9 bases separating them. CDR1 MDHEN and CDR2 SYDVKM come from the germline V gene. DNA for the CDR3: TGTGCCAGCAGTTTAGGACAGCGGTACAATGAGCAGTTCTTC. Its protein product is CASSLGQRYNEQFF.

The chain combines TRBV2 with TRBJ1-2; 8 bases are shared with TRBD1. V shed 4 bases and J 4 bases; nucleotides not matched to a gene: 14. Germline V gives CDR1 SNHLY, CDR2 FYNNEI. The CDR3 totals 17 residues. In DNA, the CDR3 is TGTGCCAGCAGTGGAGGACAGGGTTTTGGAGTTCGCTATGGCTACACCTTC. This sequence encodes CASSGGQGFGVRYGYTF.

The chain is built from TRBV27 and TRBJ1-2, with 12 bases fitting TRBD1. This CDR3 region has 16 residues. V trimming: 9 bases; J trimming: 8 bases; junction bases outside the gene matches: 16. Per the germline V gene, CDR1 is MNHEY and CDR2 is SMNVEV (reference sequence). In DNA, the CDR3 is TGTGCCAGTAGCAGAGAGGGGGACAGGGGGCATCAGGGCTACACCTTC. Encoded protein: CASSREGDRGHQGYTF.

The chain combines TRBV11-2 with TRBJ2-7, with D tentatively TRBD2 (5 bases). The CDR3 sequence is 11 residues long. The germline CDR1 and CDR2 sequences are SGHAT and FQNNGV. V was trimmed by 3 bases and J by 6 bases, leaving 6 bases between them. The DNA of the CDR3 is TGTGCCAGCAGCTTTGAGGGCGAGCAGTACTTC. Translated: CASSFEGEQYF.

The table lists this clone with a few counts. The chain combines TRBV4-3 with TRBJ1-2; D call uncertain. V lost 2 bases to trimming and J lost 2 bases, with 12 bases between them. Per germline, CDR1 LGHNA and CDR2 YSLEER. This CDR3 spans 15 amino acids. CDR3 sequence (DNA): TGCGCCAGCAGCCAACTACAAGGCGGGAACTATGGCTACACCTTC. Translation: CASSQLQGGNYGYTF.

The chain uses TRBV5-1 and TRBJ2-2, with a tentative D call TRBD2 (6 bases). The CDR3 contains 16 residues. CDR1 is SGHRS and CDR2 is YFSETQ in the germline V gene. The V gene lost 4 bases and the J gene lost 4 bases, with 17 bases spanning the gap. The DNA of the CDR3 is TGCGCCAGCAGCCCAAATGGGGGAGGCCCCACCGGGGAGCTGTTTTTT. Its protein is CASSPNGGGPTGELFF. The variable domain in full, completed from reference TRBV5-1 and TRBJ2-2, reads KAGVTQTPRYLIKTRGQQVTLSCSPISGHRSVSWYQQTPGQGLQFLFEYFSETQRNKGNFPGRFSGRQFSNSRSEMNVSTLELGDSALYLCASSPNGGGPTGELFFGEGSRLTVL.

The V and J genes are TRBV10-1 and TRBJ1-2, with D perhaps TRBD1 (5 bases). The CDR3 consists of 14 residues. Trimming took 6 bases from V and 9 from J, leaving 20 bases between them. In germline, CDR1 is WNHNN, CDR2 SYGVQD (reference sequence). The CDR3, as DNA: TGCGCCAGCAGCGCGGTTCGGGACTCGCAGCGCTACACCTTC. This codes for CASSAVRDSQRYTF.

The CDR3 loop is CASSLVTGGSSSYEQYF. CDR3 DNA: TGTGCCAGCAGCTTGGTGACAGGGGGTTCTAGCTCCTACGAGCAGTACTTC. V and J are TRBV5-4 and TRBJ2-7; 9 nucleotides align to TRBD1. This CDR3 contains 17 residues. Germline V gene data show CDR1 as SGHNT and CDR2 as YYREEE (reference sequence). Losses at the gene ends were 0 bases for V and 0 bases for J; bases not matched to a gene: 7.

V usage is TRBV29-1 and J usage is TRBJ2-7; tentative D call: TRBD2 (5 bases). The germline V gene encodes CDR1 SQVTM and CDR2 ANQGSEA. The CDR3 spans 13 residues. Trimming took off 3 bases at V and 5 bases at J, with 14 bases between the two ends. The CDR3 DNA reads as TGCAGCGTTGATTCTAGCCCCTCGGACGAGCAGTACTTC. Encoded protein: CSVDSSPSDEQYF.

This clone has more than one count but fewer than ten. The chain has TRBV5-1 and TRBJ1-6; D is ambiguous. Germline loops: CDR1 SGHRS, CDR2 YFSETQ. This CDR3 is built from 13 residues. V lost 3 bases to trimming and J lost 6 bases, with 7 bases between them. Here the CDR3 DNA reads TGCGCCAGCAGCTCGGAGATTAATTCACCCCTCCACTTT. Amino acids: CASSSEINSPLHF.

This clone has more than one count but fewer than ten. This chain joins TRBV6-6 and TRBJ1-5, with D perhaps TRBD1 (6 bases). Germline CDR1 reads MNHNY; CDR2 reads SVGAGI (reference sequence). This CDR3 region has 14 residues. Deletions cut 6 bases from V and 0 bases from J, with 9 bases between. Here the CDR3 DNA reads TGTGCCAGCAGCCGGACAGTTAGCAATCAGCCCCAGCATTTT. It yields the protein CASSRTVSNQPQHF.

This rearrangement joins TRBV6-5 to TRBJ1-4; unclear D gene. CDR1 and CDR2 from the germline V gene are MNHEY and SVGAGI. This CDR3 is 15 amino acids long. The germline V and J ends were trimmed by 6 bases and 4 bases, with 15 bases remaining between them. CDR3 nucleotides: TGTGCCAGCAGCTGGGAGAGGTTCGGTAATGAAAAACTGTTTTTT. The encoded protein is CASSWERFGNEKLFF.

This clone was seen a single time. This chain's CDR3 is CASSFTREETQYF. As DNA, the CDR3 is TGCGCCAGCAGCTTTACCAGGGAAGAGACCCAGTACTTC. The chain links TRBV5-1 to TRBJ2-5; the D gene is possibly TRBD1 (5 bases). Trimming stripped 2 bases from V and 3 bases from J, with 8 bases between. The CDR3 covers 13 residues. Germline loops: CDR1 SGHRS, CDR2 YFSETQ.

The count of this clone is one. The chain is built from TRBV29-1 and TRBJ1-2; the match to TRBD1 covers 7 bases. This CDR3 region has 16 residues. CDR1 is SQVTM, CDR2 ANQGSEA, per germline. The V and J ends lost 3 bases and 5 bases, in that order; junction bases with no gene match: 15. CDR3 sequence (DNA): TGCAGCGTTGAGATCCGGACAGGCCGCGTCCCTTATGGCTACACCTTC. Protein sequence: CSVEIRTGRVPYGYTF.

The chain joins TRBV7-9 to TRBJ1-5; D is possibly TRBD1 (5 bases). The V end was cut by 5 bases, the J end by 3 bases, with 11 bases between. The V gene's germline CDR1 is SEHNR and CDR2 FQNEAQ (reference sequence). This CDR3 is built from 14 residues. This CDR3 is CASSLGGLNQPQHF. The CDR3 nucleotides read TGTGCCAGCAGCCTGGGGGGACTCAATCAGCCCCAGCATTTT.